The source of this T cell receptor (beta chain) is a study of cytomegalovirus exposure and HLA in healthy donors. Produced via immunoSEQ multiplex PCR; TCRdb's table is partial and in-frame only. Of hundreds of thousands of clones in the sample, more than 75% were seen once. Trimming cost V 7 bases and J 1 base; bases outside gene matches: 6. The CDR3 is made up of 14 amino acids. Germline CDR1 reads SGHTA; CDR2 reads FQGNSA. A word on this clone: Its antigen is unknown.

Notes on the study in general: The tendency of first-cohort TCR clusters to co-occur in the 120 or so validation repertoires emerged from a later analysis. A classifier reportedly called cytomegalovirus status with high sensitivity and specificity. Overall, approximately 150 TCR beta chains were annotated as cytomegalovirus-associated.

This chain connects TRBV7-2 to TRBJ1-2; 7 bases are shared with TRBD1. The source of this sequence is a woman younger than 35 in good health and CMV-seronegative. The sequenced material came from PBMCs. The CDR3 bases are TGTGCCAGCAACCAGGGGGGCCTTAACTATGGCTACACCTTC. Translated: CASNQGGLNYGYTF. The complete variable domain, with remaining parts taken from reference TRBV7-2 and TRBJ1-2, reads GAGVSQSPSNKVTEKGKDVELRCDPISGHTALYWYRQSLGQGLEFLIYFQGNSAPDKSGLPSDRFSAERTGGSVSTLTIQRTQQEDSAVYLCASNQGGLNYGYTFGSGTRLTVV.